Listed below are T cell receptor beta chains from one sample, sequenced in a study of prognosis after radiotherapy for stage I lung cancer. TCRdb re-analysed the multiplex PCR reads in MiXCR, keeping a single row per CDR3 protein. Of fewer than 25,000 distinct CDR3 sequences in the sample, around 46% were seen once. Here the sequenced sample was PBMCs, taken before or after stereotactic body radiation therapy (not recorded which). These receptors were obtained from a donor aged 50 or older with non-small cell lung cancer. Both conserved end residues are part of each CDR3. The D gene is left open where the match is weak. Only part of the rows carry a size: once, few, many, or a class if the clone is expanded.

CDR3 length: 16
V gene: TRBV11-3
D gene: TRBD2
clone size: once
J gene: TRBJ2-1
CDR3 protein: CAISDPFTSGSNEQFF
CDR3 DNA: TGTGCCATCAGCGACCCTTTTACTAGCGGCTCTAATGAGCAGTTCTTC

CDR3 length: 16
V gene: TRBV9
D gene: NA
clone size: many
J gene: TRBJ2-1
CDR3 protein: CASSRLGARSYNEQFF
CDR3 DNA: TGTGCCAGCAGCCGTTTGGGAGCCCGCTCCTACAATGAGCAGTTCTTC

CDR3 length: 12
V gene: TRBV20-1
D gene: NA
clone size: many
J gene: TRBJ2-7
CDR3 protein: CSARVGNYEQYF
CDR3 DNA: TGCAGTGCTAGAGTGGGGAACTACGAGCAGTACTTC

CDR3 length: 15
V gene: TRBV24-1
D gene: TRBD1
clone size: many
J gene: TRBJ2-7
CDR3 protein: CATSDPTGGRYEQYF
CDR3 DNA: TGTGCCACCAGTGATCCGACAGGGGGGAGATACGAGCAGTACTTC

CDR3 length: 15
V gene: TRBV6-2/TRBV6-3
D gene: NA
clone size: many
J gene: TRBJ2-7
CDR3 protein: CASSYLGPGSYEQYF
CDR3 DNA: TGTGCCAGCAGTTACTTGGGACCCGGTTCCTACGAGCAGTACTTC

CDR3 length: 15
V gene: TRBV20-1
D gene: TRBD2
clone size: NA
J gene: TRBJ2-1
CDR3 protein: CSASSPTSGRKEQFF
CDR3 DNA: TGCAGTGCTAGTTCTCCTACTAGCGGGAGAAAGGAGCAGTTCTTC

CDR3 length: 14
V gene: TRBV5-5
D gene: NA
clone size: NA
J gene: TRBJ1-2
CDR3 protein: CSSSLDGVEYGYTF
CDR3 DNA: TGTTCCAGCAGCTTGGACGGGGTGGAATATGGCTACACCTTC

CDR3 length: 15
V gene: TRBV19
D gene: TRBD1
clone size: many
J gene: TRBJ2-1
CDR3 protein: CASSIGTGAYNEQFF
CDR3 DNA: TGTGCCAGTAGTATCGGGACAGGAGCCTACAATGAGCAGTTCTTC

CDR3 length: 14
V gene: TRBV20-1
D gene: TRBD2
clone size: NA
J gene: TRBJ2-5
CDR3 protein: CSAPPPGREETQYF
CDR3 DNA: TGCAGTGCTCCTCCTCCAGGGAGGGAAGAGACCCAGTACTTC

CDR3 length: 16
V gene: TRBV14
D gene: TRBD2
clone size: NA
J gene: TRBJ2-1
CDR3 protein: CASSQATSGIHNEQFF
CDR3 DNA: TGTGCCAGCAGCCAAGCTACTAGCGGGATACACAATGAGCAGTTCTTC

CDR3 length: 15
V gene: TRBV5-6
D gene: NA
clone size: many
J gene: TRBJ2-2
CDR3 protein: CASNFAGLNTGELFF
CDR3 DNA: TGTGCCAGCAACTTCGCGGGACTGAACACCGGGGAGCTGTTTTTT

CDR3 length: 15
V gene: TRBV4-2
D gene: NA
clone size: many
J gene: TRBJ1-5
CDR3 protein: CASSQDPGAPQPQHF
CDR3 DNA: TGTGCCAGCAGCCAAGATCCAGGGGCTCCTCAGCCCCAGCATTTT

CDR3 length: 13
V gene: TRBV9
D gene: NA
clone size: many
J gene: TRBJ1-5
CDR3 protein: CASSGPGNRPQHF
CDR3 DNA: TGTGCCAGCAGCGGACCGGGCAACCGGCCCCAGCATTTT

CDR3 length: 16
V gene: TRBV28
D gene: TRBD2
clone size: NA
J gene: TRBJ2-2
CDR3 protein: CASSLPGGPMAGELFF
CDR3 DNA: TGTGCCAGCAGTTTGCCGGGAGGGCCTATGGCCGGGGAGCTGTTTTTT

CDR3 length: 15
V gene: TRBV5-1
D gene: TRBD2
clone size: medium-sized
J gene: TRBJ2-2
CDR3 protein: CASSLALADTGELFF
CDR3 DNA: TGCGCCAGCAGCTTGGCTCTAGCGGACACCGGGGAGCTGTTTTTT

CDR3 length: 15
V gene: TRBV6-2/TRBV6-3
D gene: TRBD2
clone size: NA
J gene: TRBJ2-3
CDR3 protein: CATRLAGGLLGTQYF
CDR3 DNA: TGTGCCACCCGACTAGCGGGGGGGCTTTTAGGTACGCAGTATTTT

CDR3 length: 16
V gene: TRBV7-8
D gene: TRBD2
clone size: many
J gene: TRBJ2-3
CDR3 protein: CASSFGTSGSTDTQYF
CDR3 DNA: TGTGCCAGCAGCTTTGGCACTAGCGGGAGCACAGATACGCAGTATTTT

CDR3 length: 13
V gene: TRBV25-1
D gene: NA
clone size: many
J gene: TRBJ1-1
CDR3 protein: CASSFGRVTEAFF
CDR3 DNA: TGTGCCAGCAGCTTCGGACGGGTCACTGAAGCTTTCTTT

CDR3 length: 13
V gene: TRBV11-2
D gene: NA
clone size: few
J gene: TRBJ2-1
CDR3 protein: CASSLGGYSEQFF
CDR3 DNA: TGTGCCAGCAGCTTAGGGGGATACTCTGAGCAGTTCTTC

CDR3 length: 13
V gene: TRBV2
D gene: NA
clone size: many
J gene: TRBJ1-2
CDR3 protein: CASSEVGGSGYTF
CDR3 DNA: TGTGCCAGCAGTGAAGTGGGGGGCTCTGGCTACACCTTC

CDR3 length: 14
V gene: TRBV27
D gene: TRBD1
clone size: NA
J gene: TRBJ1-6
CDR3 protein: CASSPGTGVSPLHF
CDR3 DNA: TGTGCCAGCAGTCCCGGGACAGGGGTTTCACCCCTCCACTTT

CDR3 length: 16
V gene: TRBV6-1
D gene: NA
clone size: many
J gene: TRBJ2-1
CDR3 protein: CASRRTTDGSYNEQFF
CDR3 DNA: TGTGCCAGCAGAAGGACCACCGACGGATCCTACAATGAGCAGTTCTTC

CDR3 length: 11
V gene: TRBV27
D gene: NA
clone size: many
J gene: TRBJ1-1
CDR3 protein: CASTLKVEAFF
CDR3 DNA: TGTGCCAGCACCCTAAAGGTAGAAGCTTTCTTT

CDR3 length: 13
V gene: TRBV5-5
D gene: NA
clone size: many
J gene: TRBJ1-2
CDR3 protein: CASSMGGLFGYTF
CDR3 DNA: TGTGCCAGCTCCATGGGGGGTCTCTTTGGCTACACCTTC

CDR3 length: 15
V gene: TRBV12-3/TRBV12-4
D gene: NA
clone size: medium-sized
J gene: TRBJ2-5
CDR3 protein: CASSPKGAGQETQYF
CDR3 DNA: TGTGCCAGCAGTCCCAAGGGAGCGGGCCAAGAGACCCAGTACTTC

CDR3 length: 17
V gene: TRBV19
D gene: NA
clone size: NA
J gene: TRBJ2-2
CDR3 protein: CASSIAAVAMNTVELFF
CDR3 DNA: TGTGCCAGTAGTATAGCGGCAGTGGCAATGAACACCGTGGAGCTGTTTTTT

CDR3 length: 16
V gene: TRBV7-2
D gene: NA
clone size: many
J gene: TRBJ2-7
CDR3 protein: CASSWGDSGTTYEQYF
CDR3 DNA: TGTGCCAGCAGCTGGGGGGATAGCGGTACTACCTACGAGCAGTACTTC

CDR3 length: 17
V gene: TRBV6-9
D gene: NA
clone size: NA
J gene: TRBJ1-1
CDR3 protein: CASSYSRLGRPNTEAFF
CDR3 DNA: TGTGCCAGCAGTTACAGTCGGCTTGGGCGGCCAAACACTGAAGCTTTCTTT